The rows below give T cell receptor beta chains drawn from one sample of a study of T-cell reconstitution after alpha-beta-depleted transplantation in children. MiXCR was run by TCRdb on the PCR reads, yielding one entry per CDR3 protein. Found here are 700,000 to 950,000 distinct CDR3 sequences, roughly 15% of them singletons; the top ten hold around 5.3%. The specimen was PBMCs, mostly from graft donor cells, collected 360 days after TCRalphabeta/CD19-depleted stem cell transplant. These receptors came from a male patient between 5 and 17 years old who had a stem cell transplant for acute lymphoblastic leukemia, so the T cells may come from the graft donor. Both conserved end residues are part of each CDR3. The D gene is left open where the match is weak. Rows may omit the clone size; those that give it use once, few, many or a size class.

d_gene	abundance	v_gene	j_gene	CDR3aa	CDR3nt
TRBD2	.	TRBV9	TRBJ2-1	CASSVLAGAVNEQFF	TGTGCCAGCAGCGTACTAGCGGGAGCAGTCAATGAGCAGTTCTTC
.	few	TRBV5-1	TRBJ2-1	CASSLGLRSYNEQFF	TGCGCCAGCAGCTTGGGGCTAAGGTCCTACAATGAGCAGTTCTTC
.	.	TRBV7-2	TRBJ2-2	CASSFRRVNTGELFF	TGTGCCAGCAGCTTTCGGCGGGTCAACACCGGGGAGCTGTTTTTT
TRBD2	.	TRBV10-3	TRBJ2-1	CAISLREGLPGWSHEQFF	TGTGCCATCAGTTTGCGGGAGGGCCTCCCCGGGTGGAGTCATGAGCAGTTCTTC
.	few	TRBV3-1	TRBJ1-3	CASSRRTSSGNTIYF	TGTGCCAGCAGCCGTAGGACCTCCTCGGGAAACACCATATATTTT
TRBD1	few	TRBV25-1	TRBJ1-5	CASSDSGGGSNQPQHF	TGTGCCAGCAGCGATTCAGGGGGTGGTAGCAATCAGCCCCAGCATTTT
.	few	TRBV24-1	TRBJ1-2	CATSDLAQGPEFYGYTF	TGTGCCACCAGTGATTTGGCCCAGGGTCCTGAGTTCTATGGCTACACCTTC
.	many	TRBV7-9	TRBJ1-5	CASSQNSNQPQHF	TGTGCCAGCAGCCAGAATAGCAATCAGCCCCAGCATTTT
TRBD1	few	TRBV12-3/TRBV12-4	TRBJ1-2	CASSPGQGARGYTF	TGTGCCAGCAGTCCCGGACAGGGGGCGCGTGGCTACACCTTC
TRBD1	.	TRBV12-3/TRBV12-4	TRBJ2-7	CASRNRDRGAYEQYF	TGTGCCAGCAGAAACCGGGACAGGGGGGCCTACGAGCAGTACTTC